Each of the 13 T cell receptor beta chains below was sequenced from the same sample in a study of shared clonotypes between healthy human individuals. The repertoire was sequenced with immunoSEQ multiplex PCR; TCRdb's copy has only in-frame clones and lacks some. The sample records over 850,000 clones, about 80% being singletons. Sequenced input: memory CD4+ T cells from PBMCs. Subset indicated: CD45RA-negative fraction. The receptors were sampled from a man between 18 and 29 years old in good health. Some clones in this sample may be carry-over from other donors' samples.

The gene calls are TRBV5-1 and TRBJ1-1; D possibly corresponds to TRBD1 (5 bases). Per germline, CDR1 SGHRS and CDR2 YFSETQ. The ends were cut back, 4 bases at V and 0 bases at J, with 16 bases in the middle. The CDR3 runs 16 residues. CDR3 protein: CASSPRDGRMNTEAFF. The CDR3 coding sequence is TGCGCCAGCAGCCCCCGGGACGGACGGATGAACACTGAAGCTTTCTTT.

About this clone: A junction boundary mismatches the germline segment, possibly from a read error. This chain uses TRBV7-8 with TRBJ1-2, with a tentative D call TRBD1 (6 bases). The CDR3 has 13 amino acids. Germline CDR1 SGHVS, CDR2 FQNEAQ. This CDR3 reads CASSLGPGARFAF. CDR3 DNA: TGTGCCAGCAGCTTAGGCCCAGGGGCCCGTTTCGCCTTC.

The CDR3 protein is CASMIRGPKSGELFF. CDR3 bases: TGCGCCAGCATGATACGGGGACCCAAATCCGGGGAGCTGTTTTTT. The J gene is TRBJ2-2, the V gene TRBV5-1, with D perhaps TRBD1 or TRBD2 (5 bases each). The CDR3 is 15 residues long. The V end lost 6 bases, the J end lost 6 bases, and 18 bases lay between the germline ends. Germline-derived CDR1 and CDR2 are SGHRS and YFSETQ.

The chain links TRBV5-1 to TRBJ2-3; D may be TRBD2 (6 bases). Germline CDR1 reads SGHRS; CDR2 reads YFSETQ. Trimming cost V 7 bases and J 2 bases, with 14 bases left between them. This CDR3 has 14 residues. The CDR3 here is CASGEGRTTDTQYF. CDR3 bases: TGCGCCAGCGGGGAAGGGAGGACCACAGATACGCAGTATTTT.

In DNA, the CDR3 is TGCGCCAGCAGACCGGACCAGGGAAACATTCAGTACTTC. This gives the protein CASRPDQGNIQYF. J is TRBJ2-4 and V is TRBV5-1; tentatively, D is TRBD1 (5 bases). Germline CDR1 SGHRS, CDR2 YFSETQ. V gave up 5 bases and J gave up 6 bases, with 12 bases separating them. The CDR3 contains 13 residues.

This clone showed up just a few times. J is TRBJ2-7 and V is TRBV4-3, with 7 bases aligning to TRBD1. Per germline, CDR1 LGHNA and CDR2 YSLEER. This CDR3 spans 14 amino acids. V shed 5 bases and J 6 bases; nucleotides not matched to a gene: 10. DNA for the CDR3: TGCGCCAGCAGCACCCGACAGGGTGAGGGCGAGCAGTACTTC. This codes for CASSTRQGEGEQYF.

The sample holds a few counts of this clone. This chain connects TRBV6-6 to TRBJ2-7; D call uncertain. Trimming removed 7 bases from V and 4 bases from J, with 11 bases in between. There are 12 residues in the CDR3. CDR1 is MNHNY and CDR2 is SVGAGI in the germline V gene (reference sequence). CDR3 loop: CASNKGGYEQYF. CDR3 in DNA: TGTGCCAGCAATAAGGGTGGGTACGAGCAGTACTTC.

V usage is TRBV7-2 and J usage is TRBJ2-7; unclear D gene. Deletions cut 5 bases from V and 3 bases from J, with 26 bases between. Per the germline V gene, CDR1 is SGHTA and CDR2 is FQGNSA. The CDR3 contains 18 residues. Written as DNA, the CDR3 is TGTGCCAGCAGCGAAGAAGGGTCCCGCGGAGACCTTTTCTACGAGCAGTACTTC. It yields the protein CASSEEGSRGDLFYEQYF.

CDR3 DNA sequence: TGTGCCAGCAGCCAAGATCTTCCCCACGCTGAAGCTTTCTTT. Translating gives CASSQDLPHAEAFF. The gene calls are TRBV14 and TRBJ1-1; D gene uncertain. The CDR3 contains 14 residues. The germline V and J ends were trimmed by 0 bases and 6 bases, with 11 bases remaining between them. Germline V gene sequence: CDR1 SGHDN, CDR2 FVKESK.

Notes on this clone: The same CDR3 can be traced to other DNA sequences in this sample. The chain joins TRBV5-1 to TRBJ2-7; 9 bases agree with TRBD1. J gave up 3 bases and V 2 bases, and 6 bases lay outside the gene matches. This CDR3 region has 15 residues. Germline values: CDR1 SGHRS, CDR2 YFSETQ. The CDR3 nucleotides read TGCGCCAGCAGCTTAGGAGGACAGGGGTTCTACGAGCAGTACTTC. It codes for CASSLGGQGFYEQYF.

CDR3 bases: TGTGCCAGCTCATCGGAGGGACATACCTACGAGCAGTACTTC. Translated, it gives CASSSEGHTYEQYF. The rearrangement uses TRBV18 and TRBJ2-7, with D tentatively TRBD1 or TRBD2 (6 bases each). Trimming removed 5 bases from V and 2 bases from J, with 13 bases in between. Germline loops: CDR1 KGHSH, CDR2 LQKENI. The CDR3 has 14 amino acids.

The chain carries TRBV5-6 and TRBJ2-7; 7 nucleotides agree with TRBD1. Germline-derived CDR1 and CDR2 are SGHDT and YYEEEE. Trimming at V came to 0 bases and at J to 2 bases, leaving 5 bases not matched to a gene. CDR3 length equals 15 residues. This CDR3 is CASSLVSGGPYEQYF. The CDR3 coding sequence is TGTGCCAGCAGCTTGGTGTCAGGGGGTCCCTACGAGCAGTACTTC.

The gene calls are TRBV30 and TRBJ2-5; D not certain. The CDR3 is 13 amino acids. V was trimmed by 7 bases and J by 1 base, leaving 13 bases between them. Germline CDR1 reads GTSNPN; CDR2 reads SVGIG (reference sequence). The CDR3, as DNA: TGTGCCTTCCAGCTAGGCGTCCAAGAGACCCAGTACTTC. It translates to CAFQLGVQETQYF.